The 14 T cell receptor beta chains reported below all come from one sample, sequenced in a study of post-analysis software for immune sequencing data. For these TCRs, the target antigens are not known. Built from TCR beta cDNA, the libraries had unique molecular identifiers in them. One entry per CDR3 protein results from TCRdb running MiXCR on the PCR reads. Of about 500,000 distinct CDR3 sequences listed, approximately 46% are singletons. General study results and limits: Five TRBV segments occurring more often in patients than controls included TRBV5-6, TRBV5-1 and TRBV20-1.

Sample: blood. The receptors come from a girl under 18 with multiple sclerosis.

This clonotype was counted only a few times. The chain carries TRBV7-3 and TRBJ2-4, with D perhaps TRBD1 (7 bases). The germline CDR1 and CDR2 sequences are SGHTA and FQGTGA. The V gene lost 5 bases and the J gene lost 9 bases, with 11 bases spanning the gap. This CDR3 contains 12 residues. The CDR3 sequence is CASSPGGTIQYF. CDR3 nucleotide sequence: TGTGCCAGCAGCCCAGGGGGGACCATTCAGTACTTC.

A few counts support this clonotype. The chain carries TRBV20-1 and TRBJ2-7, with unresolved D. The CDR3 covers 14 residues. CDR1 DFQATT and CDR2 SNEGSKA come from the germline V gene (reference sequence). V gave up 0 bases and J gave up 0 bases, with 9 bases separating them. The CDR3, as DNA: TGCAGTGCTAGAGATCGCAGCAGCTCCTACGAGCAGTACTTC. Its protein is CSARDRSSSYEQYF.

As concerns this clonotype: One end of the junction varies from germline; a read error may be responsible. V gene TRBV4-1 combines with J gene TRBJ2-3, with TRBD1 matching 10 bases. Germline CDR1 reads MGHRA; CDR2 reads YSYEKL. There are 16 residues in the CDR3. The CDR3 protein is CASSQTSTGGTGTQYF. DNA of the CDR3: TGCGCCAGCAGCCAGACTTCGACAGGGGGCACAGGTACGCAGTATTTT.

This clonotype was counted between two and nine times. The CDR3, as DNA: TGTGCCAGCAACCGAAAGTCTAGCGGGAGAGGCCAAGAGACCCAGTACTTC. The encoded protein is CASNRKSSGRGQETQYF. The chain recombines TRBV6-1 with TRBJ2-5; 10 positions agree with TRBD2. The trim removed 7 bases at V and 1 base at J, leaving 12 bases unmatched. CDR1 is MNHNS, CDR2 SASEGT, per germline. The CDR3 consists of 17 residues.

This chain connects TRBV5-5 to TRBJ2-1; D not certain. V lost 4 bases and J lost 11, with 10 bases in between. The CDR3 has 11 residues. Germline V CDR1 and CDR2: SGHKS, YYEKEE (reference sequence). As DNA, the CDR3 is TGTGCCAGCAGCCCGACGGAACAGCAGTTCTTC. Translating gives CASSPTEQQFF. The full variable domain, completed using reference TRBV5-5 and TRBJ2-1, is DAGVTQSPTHLIKTRGQQVTLRCSPISGHKSVSWYQQVLGQGPQFIFQYYEKEERGRGNFPDRFSARQFPNYSSELNVNALLLGDSALYLCASSPTEQQFFGPGTRLTVL.

This clonotype has at least ten counts. This chain joins TRBV4-1 and TRBJ1-2; 9 nucleotides agree with TRBD1. The V gene's germline CDR1 is MGHRA and CDR2 YSYEKL. The length of the CDR3 is 15 residues. J was trimmed by 3 bases and V by 1 base; bases with no gene match: 3. The CDR3 reads CASSQGGQGDYGYTF. The CDR3 DNA sequence: TGCGCCAGCAGCCAAGGGGGACAGGGTGACTATGGCTACACCTTC.

The chain's CDR3 is CSARLAGVRNEQFF. The CDR3 nucleotides read TGCAGTGCTAGACTAGCGGGAGTGCGGAATGAGCAGTTCTTC. The chain joins TRBV20-1 to TRBJ2-1, with 10 bases aligning to TRBD2. Germline V gives CDR1 DFQATT, CDR2 SNEGSKA (reference sequence). With V trimmed by 2 bases and J by 7 bases, 5 bases remained unmatched. The CDR3 runs to 14 residues.

A word on this clonotype: Germline is not matched at one junction end, which may reflect a read error. The V and J genes are TRBV5-1 and TRBJ2-5; D gene unclear. Germline lookup yields CDR1 SGHRS and CDR2 YFSETQ. This CDR3 region has 14 residues. The CDR3 DNA sequence: TGCGCCAGCAGCTTTAATCAGGCTCAAGAGACCCATTACTTC. This gives the protein CASSFNQAQETHYF.

The chain links TRBV28 to TRBJ1-2; maybe TRBD1 (5 bases). Trimming took off 4 bases at V and 2 bases at J, with 8 bases between the two ends. Germline CDR1 is MDHEN and CDR2 is SYDVKM. The CDR3 length is 13 residues. This CDR3 reads CASSSGRNYGYTF. The CDR3 DNA reads TGTGCCAGCAGTTCGGGACGGAACTATGGCTACACCTTC.

This clonotype showed up many times. The V and J genes are TRBV7-6 and TRBJ2-7, with TRBD2 as a possible D gene (5 bases). The V end was cut by 3 bases, the J end by 1 base, with 19 bases between. Looked up from germline, CDR1 is SGHVS and CDR2 is FNYEAQ. This CDR3 has 17 residues. The CDR3 DNA reads as TGTGCCAGCAGCTTTAAACCCTCCCAGGACTCGTCCTACGAGCAGTACTTC. This translates into CASSFKPSQDSSYEQYF.

The chain joins TRBV7-3 to TRBJ2-1; TRBD2 aligns across 8 bases. This CDR3 is built from 15 residues. Germline CDR1 SGHTA, CDR2 FQGTGA. The V and J ends lost 5 bases and 6 bases, in that order; junction bases with no gene match: 9. DNA for the CDR3: TGTGCCAGCAGCCTATGGTCGGGAGGGGGCAATGAGCAGTTCTTC. This codes for CASSLWSGGGNEQFF.

The chain joins TRBV5-5 to TRBJ1-6, with D possibly being TRBD1 (5 bases). This CDR3 comprises 15 residues. V dropped 3 bases and J dropped 6 bases, with 13 bases sitting between them. Germline CDR1 and CDR2: SGHKS and YYEKEE (reference sequence). The CDR3 nucleotides read TGTGCCAGCAGCTCGTCCGGGACGGCTAATTCACCCCTCCACTTT. This gives the protein CASSSSGTANSPLHF. Full variable domain (outside the CDR3, taken from reference TRBV5-5 and TRBJ1-6): DAGVTQSPTHLIKTRGQQVTLRCSPISGHKSVSWYQQVLGQGPQFIFQYYEKEERGRGNFPDRFSARQFPNYSSELNVNALLLGDSALYLCASSSSGTANSPLHFGNGTRLTVT.

This clonotype was seen only a few times. V gene TRBV20-1 combines with J gene TRBJ2-1, with 16 bases that match TRBD2. The CDR3 extends over 16 amino acids. With V trimmed by 2 bases and J by 9 bases, 7 bases remained unmatched. Per germline, CDR1 DFQATT and CDR2 SNEGSKA (reference sequence). The CDR3 sequence: CSARSGTSGRVGEQFF. As DNA, the CDR3 is TGCAGTGCTAGAAGCGGGACTAGCGGGAGGGTAGGTGAGCAGTTCTTC.

The CDR3 DNA sequence: TGTGCCAGCAGCAGCCTAGGGTCGGGGCAAGAGACCCAGTTCTTC. This gives the protein CASSSLGSGQETQFF. The chain carries TRBV27 and TRBJ2-1; D might be TRBD1 or TRBD2, each matching 5 bases. Trimming removed 6 bases from V and 13 bases from J, with 25 bases in between. CDR1 MNHEY and CDR2 SMNVEV come from the germline V gene (reference sequence). The CDR3 has 15 residues.